Below, 29 T cell receptor beta chains from the same sample are listed, as sequenced in a study of CXCR3-negative and CXCR3-positive naive CD8 T cells. 5' RACE with UMI labels generated the TRB cDNA libraries. TCRdb processed the 5' RACE reads again and assigns one entry to each CDR3 protein, with no DNA. The listing contains some 61,000 distinct CDR3 sequences. The sequencing input was naive CXCR3- CD8+ T cells from blood. Indicated subset: CD45RO-CCR7+CD27+CD95- naive CD8+ T cells lacking CXCR3 (TNR3-). These receptors all come from a human donor in good health. Some clones in this sample may be carry-over from other donors' samples.

J is TRBJ2-7 and V is TRBV7-8; TCRdb returns TRBD1, unconfirmable since there is no DNA. Germline-derived CDR1 and CDR2 are SGHVS and FQNEAQ. The CDR3 length is 17 residues. This CDR3 reads CASSLVAGESSYYEQYF.

This chain joins TRBV7-8 and TRBJ2-3. Germline assignment: CDR1 SGHVS and CDR2 FQNEAQ. CDR3 length: 14 amino acids. The CDR3 is CASSSAAGTDTQYF.

V and J are TRBV20-1 and TRBJ2-1; the D gene TCRdb calls, TRBD2, cannot be checked with no DNA. Germline CDR1 DFQATT, CDR2 SNEGSKA (reference sequence). The CDR3 has 14 residues. The CDR3 region is CSARLGLAGDEQFF.

The rearrangement joins TRBV6-5 to TRBJ2-1. Germline CDR1 MNHEY, CDR2 SVGAGI. This CDR3 is 12 amino acids long. The CDR3 protein is CASRLGYNEQFF.

The gene calls are TRBV19 and TRBJ2-7; the D call of TRBD2 rests on TCRdb alone, since no DNA is present to check it. CDR1 is LNHDA, CDR2 SQIVND, per germline (reference sequence). This CDR3 is built from 15 residues. The CDR3 here is CASSTSSGGAYEQYF.

V usage is TRBV29-1 and J usage is TRBJ2-5; absent DNA, TCRdb's TRBD1 call cannot be checked. This CDR3 has 13 residues. CDR1 and CDR2 from the germline V gene are SQVTM and ANQGSEA. The CDR3 sequence: CSVIDSDQETQYF. Filled out from reference TRBV29-1 and TRBJ2-5, the complete variable domain reads SAVISQKPSRDICQRGTSLTIQCQVDSQVTMMFWYRQQPGQSLTLIATANQGSEATYESGFVIDKFPISRPNLTFSTLTVSNMSPEDSSIYLCSVIDSDQETQYFGPGTRLLVL.

Measured by frequency, this clonotype is medium-sized. V is TRBV4-3 and J is TRBJ2-3; TCRdb reports TRBD1, a call that lacks DNA to check it against. The CDR3 runs 14 residues. CDR1 and CDR2 (germline): LGHNA, YSLEER. The CDR3 loop reads CATRPGASTDTQYF.

The chain carries TRBV5-1 and TRBJ1-2; as DNA is missing, the TRBD1 call by TCRdb cannot be tested. The germline V gene encodes CDR1 SGHRS and CDR2 YFSETQ. The CDR3 is made up of 13 amino acids. CDR3 in amino acids: CASSLGGRRGYTF.

The CDR3 loop is CASSLGHGQFF. The chain couples TRBV7-8 to TRBJ2-1. Germline values: CDR1 SGHVS, CDR2 FQNEAQ. This CDR3 region has 11 residues.

The chain is built from TRBV7-2 and TRBJ1-2. The germline CDR1 and CDR2 sequences are SGHTA and FQGNSA. The CDR3 spans 16 residues. The CDR3: CASSNLASGGIYGYTF.

This chain joins TRBV7-2 and TRBJ2-5. The CDR3 runs to 14 residues. Germline V lookup: CDR1 SGHTA, CDR2 FQGNSA. This chain's CDR3 is CASSSSNLQETQYF.

The chain employs TRBV28 and TRBJ2-7; the D call from TCRdb, TRBD1, cannot be confirmed without DNA. Germline V lookup: CDR1 MDHEN, CDR2 SYDVKM. The CDR3 covers 17 residues. The CDR3 loop reads CASSFETLSKNSYEQYF.

The gene calls are TRBV28 and TRBJ1-1; without DNA, the TCRdb call of TRBD1 cannot be checked. The CDR3 covers 14 residues. Germline V gives CDR1 MDHEN, CDR2 SYDVKM. The CDR3: CASSLLGGGTEAFF.

This chain connects TRBV25-1 to TRBJ1-2; TCRdb picks TRBD1, but there is no DNA to check that call. The CDR3 length is 14 residues. Germline CDR1 is MGHDK and CDR2 is SYGVNS. The CDR3 loop is CASSLQGSDYGYTF.

V and J are TRBV7-2 and TRBJ2-7; TCRdb reports TRBD1, a call that lacks DNA to check it against. CDR1 is SGHTA and CDR2 is FQGNSA in the germline V gene. CDR3 length: 15 residues. CDR3 sequence: CASSPPGQIPYEQYF. Variable domain in full (rest from reference TRBV7-2 and TRBJ2-7): GAGVSQSPSNKVTEKGKDVELRCDPISGHTALYWYRQSLGQGLEFLIYFQGNSAPDKSGLPSDRFSAERTGGSVSTLTIQRTQQEDSAVYLCASSPPGQIPYEQYFGPGTRLTVT.

V usage is TRBV27 and J usage is TRBJ2-7; TCRdb's D gene call, TRBD1, goes unchecked for lack of DNA. The length of the CDR3 is 14 residues. Germline V lookup: CDR1 MNHEY, CDR2 SMNVEV (reference sequence). The CDR3 sequence is CASSPSTAAYEQYF.

This rearrangement joins TRBV7-9 to TRBJ2-7. In germline, CDR1 is SEHNR, CDR2 FQNEAQ (reference sequence). The CDR3 covers 13 residues. CDR3 amino acids: CASSLGTTYEQYF.

The rearrangement links TRBV28 to TRBJ2-1; TCRdb names TRBD2, which stays unverified in the absence of DNA. The CDR3 is 17 residues long. The V gene's germline CDR1 is MDHEN and CDR2 SYDVKM. The CDR3 sequence is CASSFGNMGEGQDEQFF.

The chain employs TRBV5-1 and TRBJ2-7; TCRdb indicates TRBD1, and absent DNA this call remains unverified. The germline CDR1 and CDR2 sequences are SGHRS and YFSETQ. This CDR3 has 15 residues. This chain's CDR3 is CASSSPDRGSYEQYF.

V gene TRBV4-2 combines with J gene TRBJ2-5. The CDR3 consists of 13 residues. Germline V lookup: CDR1 LGHNA, CDR2 YNFKEQ. The CDR3 region is CASSQAGLETQYF.

J is TRBJ2-5 and V is TRBV15. This CDR3 spans 13 amino acids. CDR1 is LNHNV and CDR2 is YYDKDF in the germline V gene (reference sequence). This CDR3 is CATQPGRGENQYF.

The V and J genes are TRBV19 and TRBJ2-3; TCRdb lists TRBD1, though no DNA is available to test this call. CDR1 is LNHDA and CDR2 is SQIVND in the germline V gene (reference sequence). The CDR3 spans 13 residues. The chain's CDR3 is CASSRDSSDTQYF. Looking up the rest from reference TRBV19 and TRBJ2-3 gives the full variable domain: DGGITQSPKYLFRKEGQNVTLSCEQNLNHDAMYWYRQDPGQGLRLIYYSQIVNDFQKGDIAEGYSVSREKKESFPLTVTSAQKNPTAFYLCASSRDSSDTQYFGPGTRLTVL.

The chain employs TRBV7-9 and TRBJ2-7; the D call of TRBD1 rests on TCRdb alone, since no DNA is present to check it. Per the germline V gene, CDR1 is SEHNR and CDR2 is FQNEAQ (reference sequence). The CDR3 runs 12 residues. This CDR3 is CASSYRDYEQYF.

The chain recombines TRBV4-2 with TRBJ2-5; TCRdb gives TRBD1 as the D gene, but with no DNA this cannot be confirmed. This CDR3 has 15 residues. Germline V lookup: CDR1 LGHNA, CDR2 YNFKEQ. The CDR3 spells CASSPGGGDQETQYF.

The chain uses TRBV5-1 and TRBJ2-7. This CDR3 comprises 14 residues. Germline V gene data show CDR1 as SGHRS and CDR2 as YFSETQ. The CDR3 protein is CASSFKPGSHEQYF.

The gene calls are TRBV29-1 and TRBJ2-1; TCRdb indicates TRBD1, and absent DNA this call remains unverified. Germline V CDR1 and CDR2: SQVTM, ANQGSEA. The CDR3 covers 13 residues. The CDR3 here is CSVVGTGNNEQFF.

The genes are TRBV9 and TRBJ2-1; without DNA, the TCRdb call of TRBD2 cannot be checked. The germline V gene has CDR1 SGDLS and CDR2 YYNGEE. This CDR3 spans 15 amino acids. CDR3 loop: CASSASSGGFNEQFF.

The genes are TRBV7-2 and TRBJ2-1; TCRdb calls TRBD2, which cannot be checked without DNA. Germline V CDR1 and CDR2: SGHTA, FQGNSA. The CDR3 contains 16 residues. The CDR3 sequence: CASSVPLAGGPNEQFF.

J is TRBJ2-7 and V is TRBV6-2 or TRBV6-3; with no DNA, the TCRdb D assignment of TRBD1 cannot be verified. Germline V gene sequence: CDR1 MNHEY, CDR2 SVGEGT. The CDR3 sequence is 13 residues long. The CDR3 spells CASSGRGAYEQYF.